Following are 9 T cell receptor beta chains from one sample sequenced in a study of vaccination and CD4 T cells after COVID-19. The sample's treatment: roughly 10-day PBMC culture with coronavirus spike peptide pools or control peptides (ViraFEST assay). Prior to the COVID-19 pandemic (2011-2018), the unexposed donor's CD4+ T cells were collected. Scientists ran DNA taken from cultured CD4+ T cells through the Oncomine TCR Beta short-read assay for sequencing. TCRdb re-called the PCR reads through MiXCR, storing one row per CDR3 protein. Found here are just over 8,500 distinct CDR3 sequences, more than 45% of them singletons; the top ten hold over 20%. No cognate antigen is known for these TCRs. Sequences were obtained from CD4+ T cells from blood, cultured in vitro. These receptors were obtained from a human donor in good health.

This clonotype occurred a few times. The V and J genes are TRBV2 and TRBJ1-1; D ambiguous. This CDR3 is built from 14 residues. In germline, CDR1 is SNHLY, CDR2 FYNNEI. V lost 3 bases and J lost 0, with 8 bases in between. CDR3 sequence (DNA): TGTGCCAGCAGTGATAGACTGATGAACACTGAAGCTTTCTTT. Translated, it gives CASSDRLMNTEAFF.

This clonotype has only a few counts. The chain is built from TRBV15 and TRBJ1-2; 9 bases match TRBD1. Losses at the gene ends were 1 base for V and 8 bases for J; bases not matched to a gene: 5. CDR3 length equals 14 residues. CDR1 is LNHNV and CDR2 is YYDKDF in the germline V gene (reference sequence). Here the CDR3 DNA reads TGTGCCACCAGCAGAGTAGGGACAGGGCGAGGCTACACCTTC. It codes for CATSRVGTGRGYTF. Full variable domain (missing parts from reference TRBV15 and TRBJ1-2): DAMVIQNPRYQVTQFGKPVTLSCSQTLNHNVMYWYQQKSSQAPKLLFHYYDKDFNNEADTPDNFQSRRPNTSFCFLDIRSPGLGDTAMYLCATSRVGTGRGYTFGSGTRLTVV.

The chain employs TRBV11-3 and TRBJ2-3; 10 bases align to TRBD1. Trimming removed 5 bases from V and 3 bases from J; junction bases left unmatched: 8. The CDR3 sequence is 16 residues long. Per germline, CDR1 SGHNT and CDR2 YENEEA. Here the CDR3 reads CASSLPGQGSTDTQYF. The CDR3 coding sequence is TGTGCCAGCAGCCTACCGGGACAGGGGTCGACAGATACGCAGTATTTT.

This clonotype was detected only a few times. V gene TRBV27 combines with J gene TRBJ1-2, with 7 bases lining up with TRBD1. Trimming cost V 1 base and J 7 bases; bases outside gene matches: 9. The length of the CDR3 is 15 residues. The germline V gene encodes CDR1 MNHEY and CDR2 SMNVEV (reference sequence). This CDR3 reads CASSLLGGTVGGYTF. CDR3 nucleotides: TGTGCCAGCAGTTTATTAGGAGGGACAGTGGGTGGCTACACCTTC.

This clonotype turned up a few times. CDR3 sequence (DNA): TGTGCCAGCATTTACGATCAGGGGTACACTGAAGCTTTCTTT. This sequence encodes CASIYDQGYTEAFF. The gene calls are TRBV2 and TRBJ1-1; D perhaps matches TRBD1 (6 bases). CDR1 is SNHLY, CDR2 FYNNEI, per germline. The ends were cut back, 7 bases at V and 3 bases at J, with 15 bases in the middle. The CDR3 has 14 amino acids.

The chain recombines TRBV19 with TRBJ1-6; TRBD1 is a possible D gene (5 bases). The CDR3 contains 17 residues. V shed 3 bases and J shed 7 bases, with 19 bases lying between them. CDR1 is LNHDA and CDR2 is SQIVND in the germline V gene (reference sequence). CDR3 nucleotide sequence: TGTGCCAGTAGTATCTACCTAACCGGGGGTCGGAATTCACCCCTCCACTTT. It encodes CASSIYLTGGRNSPLHF.

This chain joins TRBV6-1 and TRBJ2-3, with no clear D. Trimming stripped 3 bases from V and 0 bases from J, with 10 bases between. The CDR3 runs to 15 residues. The germline V gene encodes CDR1 MNHNS and CDR2 SASEGT. Here the CDR3 DNA reads TGTGCCAGCAGTGATTCTGTGGGAAGCACAGATACGCAGTATTTT. Translating gives CASSDSVGSTDTQYF.

In this sample, this clonotype turned up a few times. In nucleotides, the CDR3 is TGTGCCAGCAGTACGGGGCTATTCGTAGGGGAGCTGTTTTTT. This codes for CASSTGLFVGELFF. V is TRBV6-2 or TRBV6-3 and J is TRBJ2-2; D is perhaps TRBD1 or TRBD2 (5 bases each). V lost 5 bases and J lost 8, with 15 bases in between. Germline CDR1 reads MNHEY; CDR2 reads SVGEGT. The CDR3 length is 14 residues.

The V call is TRBV2, the J call TRBJ1-2, with D possibly being TRBD1 (5 bases). CDR1 and CDR2 from the germline V gene are SNHLY and FYNNEI. V was pared by 7 bases and J by 5 bases, with 11 bases between. CDR3 length: 12 amino acids. CDR3 coding DNA: TGTGCCAGCACGAGGGGTGGGTATGGCTACACCTTC. Translated: CASTRGGYGYTF. The whole variable domain, filled in from reference TRBV2 and TRBJ1-2, reads EPEVTQTPSHQVTQMGQEVILRCVPISNHLYFYWYRQILGQKVEFLVSFYNNEISEKSEIFDDQFSVERPDGSNFTLKIRSTKLEDSAMYFCASTRGGYGYTFGSGTRLTVV.